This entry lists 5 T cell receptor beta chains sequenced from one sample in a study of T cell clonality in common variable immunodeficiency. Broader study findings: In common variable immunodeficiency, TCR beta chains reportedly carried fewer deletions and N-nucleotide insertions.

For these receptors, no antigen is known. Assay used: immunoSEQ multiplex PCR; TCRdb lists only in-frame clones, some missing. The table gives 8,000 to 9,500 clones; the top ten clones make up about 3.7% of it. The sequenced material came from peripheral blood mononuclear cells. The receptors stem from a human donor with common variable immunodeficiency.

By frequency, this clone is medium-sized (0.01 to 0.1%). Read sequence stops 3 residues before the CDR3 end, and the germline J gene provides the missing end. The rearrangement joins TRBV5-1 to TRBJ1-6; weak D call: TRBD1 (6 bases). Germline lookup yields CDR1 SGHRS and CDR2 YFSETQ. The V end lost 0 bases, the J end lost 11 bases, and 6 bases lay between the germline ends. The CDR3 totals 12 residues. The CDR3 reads CASSLDRAPLHF. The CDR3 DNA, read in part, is TGCGCCAGCAGCTTGGACAGGGCACCC.

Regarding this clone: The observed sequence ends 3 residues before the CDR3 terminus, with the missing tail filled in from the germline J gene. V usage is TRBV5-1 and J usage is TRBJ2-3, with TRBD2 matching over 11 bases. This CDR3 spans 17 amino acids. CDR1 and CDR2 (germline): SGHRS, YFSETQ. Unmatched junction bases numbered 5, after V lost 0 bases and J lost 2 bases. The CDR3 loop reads CASSLGASGRFTDTQYF. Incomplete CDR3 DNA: TGCGCCAGCAGCTTGGGGGCTAGCGGGAGGTTCACAGATACG.

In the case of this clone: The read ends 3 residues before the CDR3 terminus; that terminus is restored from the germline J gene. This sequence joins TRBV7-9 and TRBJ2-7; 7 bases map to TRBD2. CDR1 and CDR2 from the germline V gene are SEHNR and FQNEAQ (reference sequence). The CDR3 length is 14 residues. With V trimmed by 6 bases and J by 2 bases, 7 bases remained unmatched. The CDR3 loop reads CASSRLAGPYEQYF. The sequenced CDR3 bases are TGTGCCAGCAGTAGACTAGCTGGACCCTACGAG.

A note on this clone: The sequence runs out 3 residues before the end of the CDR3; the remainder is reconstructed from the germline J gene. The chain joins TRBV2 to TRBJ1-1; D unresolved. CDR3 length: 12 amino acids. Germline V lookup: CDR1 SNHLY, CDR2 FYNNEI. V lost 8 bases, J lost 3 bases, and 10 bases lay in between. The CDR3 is CASVPQYTEAFF. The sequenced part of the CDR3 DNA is TGTGCCAGCGTCCCACAGTACACTGAA.

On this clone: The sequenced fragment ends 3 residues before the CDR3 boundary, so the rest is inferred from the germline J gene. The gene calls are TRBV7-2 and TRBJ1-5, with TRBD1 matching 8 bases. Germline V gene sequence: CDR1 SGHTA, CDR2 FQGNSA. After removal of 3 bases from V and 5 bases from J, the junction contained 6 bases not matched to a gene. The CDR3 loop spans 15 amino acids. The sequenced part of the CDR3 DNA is TGTGCCAGCAGCTTTACAGGGGGGCACCATCAGCCC. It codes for CASSFTGGHHQP. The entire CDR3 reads CASSFTGGHHQPQHF.